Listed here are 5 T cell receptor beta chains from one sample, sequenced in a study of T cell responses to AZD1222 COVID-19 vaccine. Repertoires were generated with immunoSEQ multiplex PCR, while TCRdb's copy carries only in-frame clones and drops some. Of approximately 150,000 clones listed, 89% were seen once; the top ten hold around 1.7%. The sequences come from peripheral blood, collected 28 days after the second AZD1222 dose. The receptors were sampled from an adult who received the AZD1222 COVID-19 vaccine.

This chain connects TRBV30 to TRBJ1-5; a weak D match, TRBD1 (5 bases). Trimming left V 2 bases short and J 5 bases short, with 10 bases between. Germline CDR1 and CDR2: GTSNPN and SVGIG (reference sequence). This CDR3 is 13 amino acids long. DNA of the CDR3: TGTGCCTGGAGTCCACGGGACGATCAGCCCCAGCATTTT. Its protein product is CAWSPRDDQPQHF.

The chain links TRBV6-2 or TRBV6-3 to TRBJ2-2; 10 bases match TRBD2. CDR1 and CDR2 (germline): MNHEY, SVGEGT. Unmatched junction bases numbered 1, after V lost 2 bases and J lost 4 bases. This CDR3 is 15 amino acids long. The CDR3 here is CASSYPSGSTGELFF. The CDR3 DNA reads TGTGCCAGCAGTTACCCTAGCGGGAGCACCGGGGAGCTGTTTTTT.

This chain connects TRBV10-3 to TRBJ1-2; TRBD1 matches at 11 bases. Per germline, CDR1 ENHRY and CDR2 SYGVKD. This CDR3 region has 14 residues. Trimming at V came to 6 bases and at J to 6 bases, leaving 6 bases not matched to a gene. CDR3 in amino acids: CAIRTPGQGDGYTF. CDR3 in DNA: TGTGCCATCAGGACCCCGGGACAGGGGGATGGCTACACCTTC.

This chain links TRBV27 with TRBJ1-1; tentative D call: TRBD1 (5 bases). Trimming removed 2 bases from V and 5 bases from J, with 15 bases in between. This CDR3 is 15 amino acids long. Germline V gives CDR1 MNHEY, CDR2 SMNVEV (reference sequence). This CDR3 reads CASSLDWRGWTEAFF. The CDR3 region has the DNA TGTGCCAGCAGTTTAGATTGGAGGGGATGGACTGAAGCTTTCTTT.

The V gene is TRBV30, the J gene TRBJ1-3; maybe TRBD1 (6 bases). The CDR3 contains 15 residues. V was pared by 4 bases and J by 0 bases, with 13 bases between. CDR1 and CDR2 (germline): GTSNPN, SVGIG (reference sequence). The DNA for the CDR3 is TGTGCCTGGACCGGGGGGCCCGTCTCTGGAAACACCATATATTTT. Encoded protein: CAWTGGPVSGNTIYF.